Given below is one TCR beta chain in context. Its antigen is undetermined. The sample belongs to a study of radiotherapy plus CTLA-4 blockade in lung cancer. TCRdb's copy holds only in-frame clones and misses some; the assay was immunoSEQ multiplex PCR. Seen here are roughly 63,000 clones, under 75% observed once, and the top ten hold about 8.3%. Study-wide points: TCR clones from tumors expanded in blood after radiotherapy plus ipilimumab. Strongest reported response predictors: early blood clone changes and post-radiation interferon-beta.

Patients in the study, people with chemo-refractory metastatic non-small-cell lung cancer, received focal radiation plus ipilimumab CTLA-4 blockade. Sample: peripheral blood, taken from a patient treated with radiotherapy plus ipilimumab. The clonotype comes from a human donor with non-small cell lung cancer whose response to radiotherapy plus ipilimumab could not be evaluated.

CDR3: CASSLAPGDTQYF. The CDR3 DNA sequence: TGTGCCAGCAGCTTAGCGCCCGGTGATACGCAGTATTTT. V usage is TRBV7-8 and J usage is TRBJ2-3, with D unclear. In germline, CDR1 is SGHVS, CDR2 FQNEAQ. CDR3 size: 13 residues. Trimming removed 0 bases at V and 6 bases at J, with 7 bases between.